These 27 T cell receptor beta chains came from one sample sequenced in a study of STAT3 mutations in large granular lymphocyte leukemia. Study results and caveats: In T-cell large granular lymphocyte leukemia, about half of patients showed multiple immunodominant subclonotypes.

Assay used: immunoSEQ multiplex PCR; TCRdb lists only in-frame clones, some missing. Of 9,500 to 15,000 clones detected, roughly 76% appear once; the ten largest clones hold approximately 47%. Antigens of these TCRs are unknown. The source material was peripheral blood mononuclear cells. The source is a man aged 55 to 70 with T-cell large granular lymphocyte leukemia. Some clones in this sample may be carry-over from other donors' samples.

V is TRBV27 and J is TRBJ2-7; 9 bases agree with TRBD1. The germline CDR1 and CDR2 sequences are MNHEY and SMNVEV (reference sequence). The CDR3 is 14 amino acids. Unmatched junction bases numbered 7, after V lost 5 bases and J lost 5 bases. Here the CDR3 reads CASSPRDRVHEQYF. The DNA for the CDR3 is TGTGCCAGCAGTCCCCGGGACAGGGTCCACGAGCAGTACTTC.

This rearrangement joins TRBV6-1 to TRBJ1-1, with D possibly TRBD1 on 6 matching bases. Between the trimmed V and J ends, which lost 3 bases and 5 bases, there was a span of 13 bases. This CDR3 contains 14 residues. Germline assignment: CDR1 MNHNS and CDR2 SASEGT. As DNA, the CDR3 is TGTGCCAGCAGTGAGATGGGGGGCGGGACTGAAGCTTTCTTT. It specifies CASSEMGGGTEAFF.

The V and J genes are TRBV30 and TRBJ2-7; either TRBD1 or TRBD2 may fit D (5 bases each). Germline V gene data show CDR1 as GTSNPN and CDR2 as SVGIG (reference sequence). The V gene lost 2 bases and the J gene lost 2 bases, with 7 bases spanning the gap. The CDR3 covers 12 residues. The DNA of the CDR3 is TGTGCCTGGAGTTGGGGGACCTACGAGCAGTACTTC. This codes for CAWSWGTYEQYF.

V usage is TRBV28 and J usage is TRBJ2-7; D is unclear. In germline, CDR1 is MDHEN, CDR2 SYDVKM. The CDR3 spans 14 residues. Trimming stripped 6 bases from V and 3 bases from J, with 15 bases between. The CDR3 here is CASSFDNWNYEQYF. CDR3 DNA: TGTGCCAGCAGCTTTGACAATTGGAACTACGAGCAGTACTTC.

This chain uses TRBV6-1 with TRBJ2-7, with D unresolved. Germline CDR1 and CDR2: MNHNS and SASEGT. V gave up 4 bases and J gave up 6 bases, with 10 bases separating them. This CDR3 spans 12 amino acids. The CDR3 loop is CASSVALSEQYF. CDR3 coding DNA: TGTGCCAGCAGTGTGGCCCTTAGCGAGCAGTACTTC.

This CDR3 is CASSLTGNLHEKLFF. CDR3 DNA sequence: TGCGCCAGCAGCTTAACAGGGAATCTCCATGAAAAACTGTTTTTT. The J gene is TRBJ1-4, the V gene TRBV5-1, with D maybe TRBD1 (6 bases). The germline V gene encodes CDR1 SGHRS and CDR2 YFSETQ. Trimming pared 2 bases from V and 6 bases from J, leaving 14 bases between. CDR3 length: 15 residues.

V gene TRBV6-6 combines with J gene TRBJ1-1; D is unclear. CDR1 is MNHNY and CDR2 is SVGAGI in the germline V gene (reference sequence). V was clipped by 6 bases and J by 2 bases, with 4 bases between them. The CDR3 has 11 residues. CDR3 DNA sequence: TGTGCCAGCAGCGATAACACTGAAGCTTTCTTT. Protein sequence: CASSDNTEAFF.

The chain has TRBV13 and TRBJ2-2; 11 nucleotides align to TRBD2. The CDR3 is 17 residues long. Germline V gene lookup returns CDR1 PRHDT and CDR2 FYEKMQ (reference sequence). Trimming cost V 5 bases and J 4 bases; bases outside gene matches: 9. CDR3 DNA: TGTGCCAGCAGCCAACCGACGGGACTAGCGGCCACCGGGGAGCTGTTTTTT. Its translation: CASSQPTGLAATGELFF.

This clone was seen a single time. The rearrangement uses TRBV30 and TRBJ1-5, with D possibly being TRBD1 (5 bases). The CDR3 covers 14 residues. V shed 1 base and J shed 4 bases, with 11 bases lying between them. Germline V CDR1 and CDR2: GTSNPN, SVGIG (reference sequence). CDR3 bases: TGTGCCTGGAGTGCGGGACTGCTAAATCAGCCCCAGCATTTT. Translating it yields CAWSAGLLNQPQHF.

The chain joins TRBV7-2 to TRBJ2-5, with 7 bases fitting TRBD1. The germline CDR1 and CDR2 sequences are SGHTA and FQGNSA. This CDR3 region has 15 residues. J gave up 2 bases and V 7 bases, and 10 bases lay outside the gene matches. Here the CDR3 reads CASNEQGMGQETQYF. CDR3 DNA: TGTGCCAGCAACGAACAGGGGATGGGGCAAGAGACCCAGTACTTC.

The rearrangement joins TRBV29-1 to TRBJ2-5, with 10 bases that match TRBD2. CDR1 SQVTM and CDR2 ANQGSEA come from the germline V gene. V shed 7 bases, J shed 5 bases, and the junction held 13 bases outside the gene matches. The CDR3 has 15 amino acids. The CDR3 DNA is TGCAGCGCAAACAGGGGACTAGCGAATGGGGAGACCCAGTACTTC. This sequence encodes CSANRGLANGETQYF.

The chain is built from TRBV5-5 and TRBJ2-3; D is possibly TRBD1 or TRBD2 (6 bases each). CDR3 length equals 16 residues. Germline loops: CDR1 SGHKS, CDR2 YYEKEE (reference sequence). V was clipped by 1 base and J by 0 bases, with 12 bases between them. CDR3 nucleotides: TGTGCCAGCAGCTTGTTTACGGGGGCTAGCACAGATACGCAGTATTTT. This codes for CASSLFTGASTDTQYF.

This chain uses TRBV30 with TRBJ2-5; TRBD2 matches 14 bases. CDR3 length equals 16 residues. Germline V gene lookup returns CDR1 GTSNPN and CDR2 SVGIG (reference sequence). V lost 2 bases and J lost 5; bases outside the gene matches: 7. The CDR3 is CAWSLGLAGGMETQYF. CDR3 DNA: TGTGCCTGGAGTCTCGGACTAGCGGGAGGCATGGAGACCCAGTACTTC.

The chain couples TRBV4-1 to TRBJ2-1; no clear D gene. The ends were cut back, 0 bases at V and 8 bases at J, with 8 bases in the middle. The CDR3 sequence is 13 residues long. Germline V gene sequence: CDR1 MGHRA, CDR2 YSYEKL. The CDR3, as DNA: TGCGCCAGCAGCCAAGATCAGGCGGATGAGCAGTTCTTC. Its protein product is CASSQDQADEQFF.

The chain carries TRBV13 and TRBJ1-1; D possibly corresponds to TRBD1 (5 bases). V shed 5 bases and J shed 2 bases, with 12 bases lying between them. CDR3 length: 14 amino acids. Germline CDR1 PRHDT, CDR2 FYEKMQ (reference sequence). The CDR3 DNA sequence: TGTGCCAGCAGCGCACTGACAGTTAACACTGAAGCTTTCTTT. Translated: CASSALTVNTEAFF. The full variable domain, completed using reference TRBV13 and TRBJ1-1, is AAGVIQSPRHLIKEKRETATLKCYPIPRHDTVYWYQQGPGQDPQFLISFYEKMQSDKGSIPDRFSAQQFSDYHSELNMSSLELGDSALYFCASSALTVNTEAFFGQGTRLTVV.

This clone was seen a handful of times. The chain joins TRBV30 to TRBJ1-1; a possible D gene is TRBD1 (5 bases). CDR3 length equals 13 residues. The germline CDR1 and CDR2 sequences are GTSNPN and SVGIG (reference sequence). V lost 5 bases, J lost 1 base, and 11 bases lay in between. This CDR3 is CAWGDAANTEAFF. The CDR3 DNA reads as TGTGCCTGGGGGGACGCCGCGAACACTGAAGCTTTCTTT.

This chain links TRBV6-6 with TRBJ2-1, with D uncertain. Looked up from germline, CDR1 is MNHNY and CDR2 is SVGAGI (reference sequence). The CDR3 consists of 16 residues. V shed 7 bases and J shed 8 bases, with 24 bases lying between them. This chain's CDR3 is CASTLRGETLLDEQFF. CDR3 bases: TGTGCCAGCACCCTGCGTGGGGAAACCTTGCTTGATGAGCAGTTCTTC.

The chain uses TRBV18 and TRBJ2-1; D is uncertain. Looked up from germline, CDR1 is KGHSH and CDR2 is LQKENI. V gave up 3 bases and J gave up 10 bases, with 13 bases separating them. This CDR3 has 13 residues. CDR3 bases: TGTGCCAGCTCACCGAGCACGTTCCGGGAGCAGTTCTTC. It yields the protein CASSPSTFREQFF.

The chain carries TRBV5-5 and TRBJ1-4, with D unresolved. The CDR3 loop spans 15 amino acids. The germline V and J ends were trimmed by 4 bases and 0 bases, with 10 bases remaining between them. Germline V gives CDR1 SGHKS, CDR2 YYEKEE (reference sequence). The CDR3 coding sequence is TGTGCCAGCAGCCCCTACGGTGCAACTAATGAAAAACTGTTTTTT. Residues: CASSPYGATNEKLFF.

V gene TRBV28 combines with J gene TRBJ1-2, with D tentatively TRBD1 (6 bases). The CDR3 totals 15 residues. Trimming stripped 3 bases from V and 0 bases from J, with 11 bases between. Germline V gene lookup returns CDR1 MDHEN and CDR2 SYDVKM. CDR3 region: CASSLGGEANYGYTF. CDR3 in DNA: TGTGCCAGCAGTTTGGGGGGCGAGGCTAACTATGGCTACACCTTC.

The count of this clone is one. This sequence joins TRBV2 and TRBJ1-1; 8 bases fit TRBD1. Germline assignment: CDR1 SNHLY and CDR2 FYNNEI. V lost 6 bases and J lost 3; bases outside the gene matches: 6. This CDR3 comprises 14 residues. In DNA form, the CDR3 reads TGTGCCAGCAGCCCCAGGGGGCCGTACACTGAAGCTTTCTTT. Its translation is CASSPRGPYTEAFF.

The CDR3 coding sequence is TGTGCCAGCAGCCGAGGGGACTACACAGATACGCAGTATTTT. This encodes CASSRGDYTDTQYF. V is TRBV7-9 and J is TRBJ2-3, with 7 bases aligning to TRBD2. Germline CDR1 is SEHNR and CDR2 is FQNEAQ (reference sequence). Trimming at V came to 5 bases and at J to 2 bases, leaving 4 bases not matched to a gene. CDR3 size: 14 residues.

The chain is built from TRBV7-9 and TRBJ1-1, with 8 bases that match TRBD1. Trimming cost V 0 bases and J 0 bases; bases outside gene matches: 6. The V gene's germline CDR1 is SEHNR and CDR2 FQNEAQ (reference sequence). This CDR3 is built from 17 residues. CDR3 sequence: CASSLARQGNMNTEAFF. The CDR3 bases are TGTGCCAGCAGCTTAGCTAGACAGGGGAATATGAACACTGAAGCTTTCTTT.

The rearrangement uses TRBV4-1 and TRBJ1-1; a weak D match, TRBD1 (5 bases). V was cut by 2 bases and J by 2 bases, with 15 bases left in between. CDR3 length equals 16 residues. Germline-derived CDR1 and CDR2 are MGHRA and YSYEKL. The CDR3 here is CASSQMGGMGNTEAFF. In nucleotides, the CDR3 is TGCGCCAGCAGCCAAATGGGGGGGATGGGAAACACTGAAGCTTTCTTT.

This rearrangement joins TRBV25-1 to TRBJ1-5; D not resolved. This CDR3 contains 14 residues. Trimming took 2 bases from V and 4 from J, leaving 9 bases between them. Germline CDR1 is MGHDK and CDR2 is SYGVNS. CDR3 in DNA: TGTGCCAGCAGTGAAGTAGGGAAGAATCAGCCCCAGCATTTT. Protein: CASSEVGKNQPQHF. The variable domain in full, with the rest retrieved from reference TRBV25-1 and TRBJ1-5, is EADIYQTPRYLVIGTGKKITLECSQTMGHDKMYWYQQDPGMELHLIHYSYGVNSTEKGDLSSESTVSRIRTEHFPLTLESARPSHTSQYLCASSEVGKNQPQHFGDGTRLSIL.

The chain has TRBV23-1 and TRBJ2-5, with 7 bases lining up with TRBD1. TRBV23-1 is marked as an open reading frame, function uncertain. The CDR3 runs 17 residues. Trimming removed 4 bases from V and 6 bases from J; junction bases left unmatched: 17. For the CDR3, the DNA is TGCGCCAGCAGTCTCCCCCTCGGGACAGAGGTTAAAAAGACCCAGTACTTC. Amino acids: CASSLPLGTEVKKTQYF.

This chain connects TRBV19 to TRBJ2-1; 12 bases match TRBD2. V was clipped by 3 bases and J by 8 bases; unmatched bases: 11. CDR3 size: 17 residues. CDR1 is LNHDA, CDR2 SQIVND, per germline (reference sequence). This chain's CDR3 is CASSISLAGGPGDEQFF. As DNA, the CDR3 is TGTGCCAGTAGTATTTCTCTAGCGGGAGGGCCCGGGGATGAGCAGTTCTTC.